These 16 T cell receptor beta chains were all obtained from the same sample, sequenced in a study of blood T cell repertoires in COVID-19. Method: immunoSEQ multiplex PCR; TCRdb's copy keeps in-frame clones and lacks some. The data contain about 60,000 clones, 70% to 90% of them seen just once; the ten biggest clones take up under 5%. Sequenced: peripheral blood. The receptors shown here come from a man between 65 and 85 years old with acute or convalescent COVID-19.

The rearrangement links TRBV6-5 to TRBJ2-1, with 9 nucleotides matching TRBD1. Per germline, CDR1 MNHEY and CDR2 SVGAGI. The junction had 4 bases not matched to a gene; V was cut back by 7 bases and J by 3 bases. The CDR3 spans 14 residues. CDR3 loop: CASTTGGSYNEQFF. CDR3 DNA: TGTGCCAGCACGACAGGGGGAAGCTACAATGAGCAGTTCTTC.

The gene calls are TRBV10-1 and TRBJ1-4, with 8 bases fitting TRBD1. The J segment lost 8 bases and the V segment lost 6 bases, leaving 5 bases of the junction unmatched. The germline V gene encodes CDR1 WNHNN and CDR2 SYGVQD (reference sequence). CDR3 length: 13 amino acids. The CDR3 nucleotides read TGCGCCAGCAGCTCTCGGACAGGGGAAAAACTGTTTTTT. Translating gives CASSSRTGEKLFF.

V and J are TRBV2 and TRBJ1-2, with 9 bases aligning to TRBD1. Germline lookup yields CDR1 SNHLY and CDR2 FYNNEI. This CDR3 has 18 residues. The J segment lost 0 bases and the V segment lost 6 bases, leaving 14 bases of the junction unmatched. The CDR3 loop is CASSTRDRAHRPNYGYTF. CDR3 DNA: TGTGCCAGCAGCACCCGGGACAGGGCGCATCGACCTAACTATGGCTACACCTTC.

This chain links TRBV3-1 (or the pseudogene TRBV3-2) with TRBJ2-1, with D possibly TRBD2 on 6 matching bases. In germline, CDR1 is LGHDT, CDR2 YNNKEL (reference sequence). The CDR3 totals 15 residues. V lost 1 base, J lost 2 bases, and 9 bases lay in between. CDR3 residues: CASSQAPGAYNEQFF. Here the CDR3 DNA reads TGTGCCAGCAGCCAAGCACCGGGGGCCTACAATGAGCAGTTCTTC.

Only a few counts were recorded for this clone. This chain uses TRBV2 with TRBJ1-1; D remains unclear. The CDR3 has 14 amino acids. V lost 4 bases, J lost 0 bases, and 9 bases lay in between. Germline CDR1 and CDR2: SNHLY and FYNNEI. In DNA form, the CDR3 reads TGTGCCAGCAGTGTTGGAGGCATGAACACTGAAGCTTTCTTT. This sequence encodes CASSVGGMNTEAFF.

The chain is built from TRBV19 and TRBJ2-1; 8 bases match TRBD1. Germline assignment: CDR1 LNHDA and CDR2 SQIVND (reference sequence). J lost 14 bases, V lost 2 bases, and 8 bases had no gene match. There are 13 residues in the CDR3. The CDR3 DNA follows: TGTGCCAGTAGTATACCCGGCAGGGGGCGGGAGTTCTTC. It is translated as CASSIPGRGREFF.

The rearrangement links TRBV5-1 to TRBJ2-7; weak D call: TRBD1 (6 bases). The V gene's germline CDR1 is SGHRS and CDR2 YFSETQ. The CDR3 consists of 14 residues. V lost 3 bases and J lost 0, with 10 bases in between. This CDR3 reads CASSSRTDSYEQYF. The CDR3 DNA sequence: TGCGCCAGCAGCTCCCGGACAGACTCCTACGAGCAGTACTTC.

This clone has just one count. J is TRBJ2-3 and V is TRBV27, with 8 bases aligning to TRBD1. V was pared by 4 bases and J by 3 bases, with 9 bases of the junction left unmatched. The CDR3 has 16 residues. Germline lookup yields CDR1 MNHEY and CDR2 SMNVEV (reference sequence). The CDR3 is CASSSDRVVRTDTQYF. The CDR3 bases are TGTGCCAGCAGTTCGGACAGGGTCGTTCGTACAGATACGCAGTATTTT.

This clone was counted a single time. The V and J genes are TRBV7-2 and TRBJ2-3, with 7 bases aligning to TRBD2. The CDR3 is 16 amino acids. Trimming removed 1 base from V and 8 bases from J; junction bases left unmatched: 12. Germline-derived CDR1 and CDR2 are SGHTA and FQGNSA. CDR3 sequence: CASSLGIGGGTPTQYF. In DNA, the CDR3 is TGTGCCAGCAGCTTAGGGATCGGCGGGGGTACCCCTACGCAGTATTTT.

The chain has TRBV7-2 and TRBJ2-2; a weak D match, TRBD1 (7 bases). Germline V lookup: CDR1 SGHTA, CDR2 FQGNSA. V was clipped by 6 bases and J by 3 bases, with 14 bases between them. The CDR3 runs 15 residues. CDR3 sequence reads: CASRRRGPDTGELFF. The DNA for the CDR3 is TGTGCCAGCAGGAGGAGGGGGCCGGACACCGGGGAGCTGTTTTTT.

This chain connects TRBV19 to TRBJ2-7, with TRBD2 matching over 7 bases. Looked up from germline, CDR1 is LNHDA and CDR2 is SQIVND (reference sequence). The CDR3 has 14 amino acids. V lost 2 bases to trimming and J lost 5 bases; unmatched junction nucleotides: 6. CDR3 DNA sequence: TGTGCCAGTAGTATATCGGGGGAGGGCGACGAGCAGTACTTC. Residues: CASSISGEGDEQYF.

CDR3 sequence reads: CASSSAQGAREAFF. CDR3 coding DNA: TGTGCCAGCAGTTCCGCCCAGGGGGCGCGTGAAGCTTTCTTT. This chain links TRBV27 with TRBJ1-1; 8 bases line up with TRBD1. Germline trimming cut 4 bases from V and 7 bases from J; bases unmatched to any gene: 8. The germline V gene has CDR1 MNHEY and CDR2 SMNVEV (reference sequence). This CDR3 spans 14 amino acids.

This clone occurred a few times. The chain employs TRBV4-2 and TRBJ1-3; D is possibly TRBD1 (6 bases). The CDR3 covers 12 residues. The germline gives CDR1 LGHNA, CDR2 YNFKEQ. Trimming took off 1 base at V and 11 bases at J, with 9 bases between the two ends. CDR3 sequence reads: CASSQGTAAIYF. CDR3 bases: TGTGCCAGCAGCCAAGGGACAGCGGCCATATATTTT.

J is TRBJ2-1 and V is TRBV3-1 (or the pseudogene TRBV3-2), with D maybe TRBD2 (6 bases). Germline V gene sequence: CDR1 LGHDT, CDR2 YNNKEL (reference sequence). CDR3 size: 12 residues. V lost 4 bases to trimming and J lost 9 bases, with 10 bases between them. CDR3 sequence: CASSRLEGEQFF. The CDR3 DNA sequence: TGTGCCAGCAGCCGGCTGGAGGGTGAGCAGTTCTTC.

The gene calls are TRBV24-1 and TRBJ1-1; TRBD1 matches 8 bases. In germline, CDR1 is KGHDR, CDR2 SFDVKD. V was pared by 3 bases and J by 11 bases, with 4 bases of the junction left unmatched. This CDR3 has 12 amino acids. CDR3 amino acids: CATSDQTGDAFF. The CDR3 DNA is TGTGCCACCAGTGATCAGACAGGGGACGCTTTCTTT.

The chain recombines TRBV6-5 with TRBJ1-4, with 8 bases that match TRBD1. CDR3 length: 14 residues. The V gene's germline CDR1 is MNHEY and CDR2 SVGAGI. J was trimmed by 6 bases and V by 7 bases; bases with no gene match: 7. DNA of the CDR3: TGTGCCAGCAATAAACAGGGGGGCGATGAAAAACTGTTTTTT. Encoded protein: CASNKQGGDEKLFF.